Shown below are 13 T cell receptor beta chains from a single sample sequenced in a study of CD4 T cell repertoires in COVID-19. Profiled with immunoSEQ multiplex PCR; TCRdb holds only in-frame clones, not every one. The sample shows 70,000 to 95,000 clones, roughly 80% of them seen only once. Source: CD4+ T cells from peripheral blood, taken after recovery from COVID-19. These receptors originate from a human donor who had COVID-19.

This clone was seen only once. The chain is built from TRBV5-1 and TRBJ2-5; D is unclear. The CDR3 has 11 amino acids. The V and J ends lost 5 bases and 5 bases respectively, with 7 bases between them. Germline-derived CDR1 and CDR2 are SGHRS and YFSETQ. The CDR3 loop is CASSLFETQYF. DNA of the CDR3: TGCGCCAGCAGTTTGTTCGAGACCCAGTACTTC.

This clone showed up just a few times. The J gene is TRBJ1-3, the V gene TRBV30; possible D gene TRBD1, 6 bases. V shed 4 bases and J shed 2 bases, with 12 bases lying between them. The length of the CDR3 is 14 residues. CDR1 GTSNPN and CDR2 SVGIG come from the germline V gene (reference sequence). CDR3 region: CAWKAGGAGNTIYF. In DNA, the CDR3 is TGTGCCTGGAAGGCGGGGGGCGCTGGAAACACCATATATTTT.

This chain joins TRBV29-1 and TRBJ1-4, with D maybe TRBD1 (5 bases). The CDR3 is 13 residues long. The ends were cut back, 2 bases at V and 7 bases at J, with 11 bases in the middle. Germline V gives CDR1 SQVTM, CDR2 ANQGSEA. The CDR3 region is CSVEMDGGEKLFF. The CDR3 coding sequence is TGCAGCGTTGAAATGGATGGGGGTGAAAAACTGTTTTTT.

CDR3: CASSPRMRVDHEQYF. The CDR3 nucleotides read TGTGCCAGCAGCCCCCGAATGCGGGTCGACCACGAGCAGTACTTC. This rearrangement joins TRBV11-2 to TRBJ2-7; TRBD2 might be the D (5 bases). V was cut by 5 bases and J by 5 bases, with 19 bases left in between. The length of the CDR3 is 15 residues. The V gene's germline CDR1 is SGHAT and CDR2 FQNNGV.

The chain recombines TRBV6-5 with TRBJ1-2; D remains unclear. This CDR3 is built from 15 residues. The V and J ends lost 2 bases and 5 bases respectively, with 15 bases between them. From germline, CDR1 is MNHEY and CDR2 SVGAGI. CDR3 coding DNA: TGTGCCAGCAGTTACGGCACAGCCGGAGAGTATGGCTACACCTTC. Translating it yields CASSYGTAGEYGYTF.

V is TRBV24-1 and J is TRBJ2-5; 9 positions match TRBD1. Per the germline V gene, CDR1 is KGHDR and CDR2 is SFDVKD. The V and J ends lost 5 bases and 3 bases, in that order; junction bases with no gene match: 9. The CDR3 runs 16 residues. The CDR3 reads CATSAAGQGRKETQYF. CDR3 bases: TGTGCCACCAGTGCCGCTGGACAGGGGAGGAAAGAGACCCAGTACTTC.

V usage is TRBV29-1 and J usage is TRBJ2-2, with D perhaps matching TRBD2 (5 bases). V dropped 7 bases and J dropped 13 bases, with 16 bases sitting between them. The CDR3 has 11 residues. Germline assignment: CDR1 SQVTM and CDR2 ANQGSEA. In DNA, the CDR3 is TGCAGCGGGACGTCGGCCGAGGGGCTGTTTTTT. Protein sequence: CSGTSAEGLFF.

This chain connects TRBV6-7 to TRBJ1-1; D possibly corresponds to TRBD1 (5 bases). TRBV6-7 is filed as an ORF, its function uncertain. The V end was cut by 10 bases, the J end by 0 bases, with 15 bases between. The CDR3 spans 14 residues. The DNA for the CDR3 is TGTGCCATACTCAGTCAGGGCCTGAACACTGAAGCTTTCTTT. It specifies CAILSQGLNTEAFF.

The gene calls are TRBV19 and TRBJ1-3; 7 bases match TRBD1. The ends lost 8 bases at V and 0 bases at J; junction bases unmatched: 4. Germline V gene sequence: CDR1 LNHDA, CDR2 SQIVND (reference sequence). The CDR3 spans 14 residues. The CDR3 reads CASLRDSSGNTIYF. For the CDR3, the DNA is TGTGCCAGTCTCCGGGACAGCTCTGGAAACACCATATATTTT. Supplemented by reference TRBV19 and TRBJ1-3, the full variable domain reads DGGITQSPKYLFRKEGQNVTLSCEQNLNHDAMYWYRQDPGQGLRLIYYSQIVNDFQKGDIAEGYSVSREKKESFPLTVTSAQKNPTAFYLCASLRDSSGNTIYFGEGSWLTVV.

The rearrangement joins TRBV5-1 to TRBJ1-1, with D uncertain. V lost 4 bases and J 0 bases, leaving 13 bases between the germline ends. Germline loops: CDR1 SGHRS, CDR2 YFSETQ. The CDR3 is made up of 15 amino acids. CDR3 protein: CASSPSGVLNTEAFF. The CDR3 DNA follows: TGCGCCAGCAGCCCGAGTGGGGTCTTGAACACTGAAGCTTTCTTT.

This chain connects TRBV5-1 to TRBJ1-5; D is ambiguous. This CDR3 spans 14 amino acids. Trimming pared 0 bases from V and 7 bases from J, leaving 11 bases between. From germline, CDR1 is SGHRS and CDR2 YFSETQ. In DNA form, the CDR3 reads TGCGCCAGCAGCTTGGAAGGGTTCAACCAGCCCCAGCATTTT. Its translation: CASSLEGFNQPQHF.

The CDR3 loop reads CASSQDVNTEAFF. In nucleotides, the CDR3 is TGCGCCAGCAGCCAAGACGTGAACACTGAAGCTTTCTTT. The V and J genes are TRBV4-1 and TRBJ1-1, with D uncertain. Germline CDR1 MGHRA, CDR2 YSYEKL. This CDR3 spans 13 amino acids. The V end lost 0 bases, the J end lost 0 bases, and 2 bases lay between the germline ends.

The rearrangement uses TRBV7-3 and TRBJ1-6; TRBD1 might be the D (6 bases). CDR1 and CDR2 (germline): SGHTA, FQGTGA. V was pared by 5 bases and J by 7 bases, with 15 bases between. The CDR3 contains 15 residues. The CDR3: CASSQQGGQNSPLHF. CDR3 in DNA: TGTGCCAGCAGCCAGCAGGGCGGACAGAATTCACCCCTCCACTTT.